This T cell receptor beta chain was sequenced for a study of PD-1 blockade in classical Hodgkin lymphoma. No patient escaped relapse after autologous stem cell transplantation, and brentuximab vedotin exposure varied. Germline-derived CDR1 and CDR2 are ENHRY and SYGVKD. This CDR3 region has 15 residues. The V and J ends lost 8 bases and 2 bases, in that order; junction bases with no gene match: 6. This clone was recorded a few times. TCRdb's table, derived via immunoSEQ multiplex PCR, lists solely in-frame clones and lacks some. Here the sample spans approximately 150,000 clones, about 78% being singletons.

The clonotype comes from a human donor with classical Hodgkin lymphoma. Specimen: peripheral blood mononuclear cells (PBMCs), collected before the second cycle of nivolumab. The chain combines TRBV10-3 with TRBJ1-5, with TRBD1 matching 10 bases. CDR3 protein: CAIGRTGGGNQPQHF. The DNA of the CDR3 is TGTGCCATCGGGCGGACAGGGGGTGGCAATCAGCCCCAGCATTTT.